The present entry profiles one T cell receptor (beta chain) with its context. Its target is unknown. This sample is part of a study of cytomegalovirus exposure and HLA in healthy donors. Study information: Genotyping showed 81% of approximately 430 donors falling in the Caucasian-associated ancestry cluster. General observations from the study: V- and J-gene trimming in TCR beta was tied to a missense DCLRE1C variant by an analysis performed later. The authors reported that TCR beta sequences could predict HLA-A and HLA-B alleles. These predictions were accurate for most subjects in the first cohort.

Use of 60 Vbeta and 13 Jbeta primers characterized the PCR. This table comes from immunoSEQ multiplex PCR, and its TCRdb copy is limited to in-frame clones, with some not included. Seen here are about 82,000 clones, 70% to 80% observed once, and the top ten hold around 15%. Germline CDR1 and CDR2: KGHSH and LQKENI. Trimming left V 2 bases short and J 1 base short, with 8 bases between. The CDR3 consists of 15 residues. The sequence was obtained from a human donor in good health. This chain links TRBV18 with TRBJ2-2; possible D gene TRBD2, 6 bases. Sequencing used PBMCs. CDR3 DNA sequence: TGTGCCAGCTCACCATCCGGGGGGAACACCGGGGAGCTGTTTTTT. Encoded protein: CASSPSGGNTGELFF.